A selection of T cell receptor beta chains follows, all from one sample in a study of blood T cell repertoires in COVID-19. Only in-frame clones appear in the TCRdb table, and some are missing; sequencing was by immunoSEQ multiplex PCR. The data contain approximately 330,000 clones, 88% of them singletons. Sequenced: peripheral blood. These receptors were obtained from a woman aged 45-65 years with active or convalescent COVID-19. Each CDR3 is given without its conserved first and last residue. Where a row states a size, it is once, few, many or the class of an expanded clone; other rows omit it.

>NA|TRBV27
ASSLGSRVYNEQF
>NA|TRBV5-1
ASSLLAGEIGEQY
>few|TRBV7-9
ASSSGQGAGGELF
>few|TRBV4-3
ASSPDRGTNEQF
>NA|TRBV7-6
ASSLAWLGLAGANNEQF
>NA|TRBV18
ASSLSSGQETQY
>NA|TRBV5-1
ASSLGTEANYGYT
>NA|TRBV27
ASSRLGQEAF
>few|TRBV29-1
SVMNRQYGYT
>NA|TRBV7-3
ASSITMSSYNEQF
>NA|TRBV7-7
ASSLGGPTDTQY
>NA|TRBV29-1
SAKTVNTEAF
>NA|TRBV2
ASSPRMNTEAF
>NA|TRBV5-1
ASSLTGPEQY
>NA|TRBV28
ASRFPPTLGYT
>NA|TRBV30
AFGRGNYGYT
>NA|TRBV11-2
ASSRTVRNTEAF
>NA|TRBV3-1/TRBV3-2
ASSPGKRWVGNEQF
>NA|TRBV6-5
ASTIGGAANSPLH
>once|TRBV27
ASSLGTATPAEAF
>NA|TRBV28
ASSYRGLAGIYNEQF